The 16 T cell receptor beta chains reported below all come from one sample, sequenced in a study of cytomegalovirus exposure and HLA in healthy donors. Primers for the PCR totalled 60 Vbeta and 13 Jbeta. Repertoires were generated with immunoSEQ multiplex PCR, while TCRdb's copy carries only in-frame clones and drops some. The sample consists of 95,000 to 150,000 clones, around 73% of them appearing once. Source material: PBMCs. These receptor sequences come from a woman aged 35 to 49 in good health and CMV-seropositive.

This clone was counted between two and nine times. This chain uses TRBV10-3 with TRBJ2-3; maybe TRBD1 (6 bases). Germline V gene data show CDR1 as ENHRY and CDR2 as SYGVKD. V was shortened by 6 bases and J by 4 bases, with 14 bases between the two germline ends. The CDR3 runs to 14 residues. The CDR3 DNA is TGTGCCATCAGACAGGGACGACGCGCAGATACGCAGTATTTT. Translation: CAIRQGRRADTQYF.

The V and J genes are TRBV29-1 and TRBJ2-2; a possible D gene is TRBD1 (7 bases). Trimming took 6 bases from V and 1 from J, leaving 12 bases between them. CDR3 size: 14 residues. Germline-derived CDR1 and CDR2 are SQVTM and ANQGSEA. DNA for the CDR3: TGCAGCGTGGGGGGACAGCTGAACACCGGGGAGCTGTTTTTT. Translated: CSVGGQLNTGELFF.

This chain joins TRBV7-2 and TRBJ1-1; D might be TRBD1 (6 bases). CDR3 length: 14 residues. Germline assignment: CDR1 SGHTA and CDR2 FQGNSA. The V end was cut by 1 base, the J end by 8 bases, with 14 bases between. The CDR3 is CASSLVGTTTEAFF. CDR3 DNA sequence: TGTGCCAGCAGCTTAGTCGGGACAACCACCGAAGCTTTCTTT.

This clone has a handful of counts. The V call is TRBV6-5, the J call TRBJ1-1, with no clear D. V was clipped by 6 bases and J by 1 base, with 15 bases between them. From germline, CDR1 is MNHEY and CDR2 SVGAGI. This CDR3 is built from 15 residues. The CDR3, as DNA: TGTGCCAGCAGCCCTGATACTTCCTGGAACACTGAAGCTTTCTTT. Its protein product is CASSPDTSWNTEAFF.

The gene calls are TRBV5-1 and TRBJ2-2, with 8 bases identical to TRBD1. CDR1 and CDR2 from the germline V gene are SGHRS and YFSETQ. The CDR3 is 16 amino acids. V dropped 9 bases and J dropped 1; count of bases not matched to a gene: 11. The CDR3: CAKDRGLSLNTGELFF. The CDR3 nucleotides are TGCGCCAAAGACAGGGGTCTTTCTCTGAACACCGGGGAGCTGTTTTTT.

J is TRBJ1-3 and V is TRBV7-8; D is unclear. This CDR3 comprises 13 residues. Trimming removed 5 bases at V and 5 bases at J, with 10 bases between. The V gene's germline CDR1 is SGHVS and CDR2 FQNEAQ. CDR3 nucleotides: TGTGCCAGCAGCCCGAGTCTCAGAAACACCATATATTTT. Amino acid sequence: CASSPSLRNTIYF.

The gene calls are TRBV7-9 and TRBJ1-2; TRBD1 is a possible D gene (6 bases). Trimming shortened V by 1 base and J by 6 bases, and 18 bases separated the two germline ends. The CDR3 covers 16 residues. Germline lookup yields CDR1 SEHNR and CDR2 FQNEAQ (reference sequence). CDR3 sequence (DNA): TGTGCCAGCAGCTTAGGGTGGCCAGGGGAAGGGAATGGCTACACCTTC. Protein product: CASSLGWPGEGNGYTF. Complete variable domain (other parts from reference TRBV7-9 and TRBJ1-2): DTGVSQNPRHKITKRGQNVTFRCDPISEHNRLYWYRQTLGQGPEFLTYFQNEAQLEKSRLLSDRFSAERPKGSFSTLEIQRTEQGDSAMYLCASSLGWPGEGNGYTFGSGTRLTVV.

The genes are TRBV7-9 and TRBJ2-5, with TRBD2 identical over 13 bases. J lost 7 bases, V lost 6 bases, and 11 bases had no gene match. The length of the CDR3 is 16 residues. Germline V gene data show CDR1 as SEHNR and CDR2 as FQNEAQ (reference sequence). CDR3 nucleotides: TGTGCCAGCAGTTCGACTAGCGGGGGGACCCCTTGGACCCAGTACTTC. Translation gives CASSSTSGGTPWTQYF. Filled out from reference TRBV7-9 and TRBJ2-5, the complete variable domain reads DTGVSQNPRHKITKRGQNVTFRCDPISEHNRLYWYRQTLGQGPEFLTYFQNEAQLEKSRLLSDRFSAERPKGSFSTLEIQRTEQGDSAMYLCASSSTSGGTPWTQYFGPGTRLLVL.

This chain's CDR3 is CASSSSRTGGDGYTF. In nucleotides, the CDR3 is TGTGCCAGCAGCTCATCTCGGACAGGGGGAGATGGCTACACCTTC. The chain joins TRBV9 to TRBJ1-2; 10 bases are a match to TRBD1. V was pared by 4 bases and J by 6 bases, with 9 bases of the junction left unmatched. CDR1 is SGDLS, CDR2 YYNGEE, per germline. This CDR3 region has 15 residues.

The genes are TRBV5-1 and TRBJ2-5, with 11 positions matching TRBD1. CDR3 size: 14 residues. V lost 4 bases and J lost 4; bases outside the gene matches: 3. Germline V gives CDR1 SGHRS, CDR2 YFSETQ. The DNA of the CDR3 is TGCGCCAGCAGCCTCGGGACAGGGGGAGAGACCCAGTACTTC. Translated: CASSLGTGGETQYF.

This CDR3 is CASSQGTPGELFF. CDR3 nucleotides: TGTGCCAGCAGCCAGGGGACTCCCGGGGAGCTGTTTTTT. This chain links TRBV4-2 with TRBJ2-2; D might be TRBD2 (6 bases). The CDR3 runs to 13 residues. Per germline, CDR1 LGHNA and CDR2 YNFKEQ. Between the trimmed V and J ends, which lost 3 bases and 6 bases, there was a span of 8 bases.

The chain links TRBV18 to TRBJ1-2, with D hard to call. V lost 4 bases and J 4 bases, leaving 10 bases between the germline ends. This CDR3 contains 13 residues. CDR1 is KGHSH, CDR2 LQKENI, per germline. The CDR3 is CASSRRDPYGYTF. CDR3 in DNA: TGTGCCAGCTCACGACGGGATCCCTATGGCTACACCTTC.

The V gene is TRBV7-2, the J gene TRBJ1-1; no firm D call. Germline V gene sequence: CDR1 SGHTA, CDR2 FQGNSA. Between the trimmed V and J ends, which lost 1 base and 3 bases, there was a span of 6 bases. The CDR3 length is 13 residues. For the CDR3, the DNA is TGTGCCAGCAGCTTAGAGCCATACACTGAAGCTTTCTTT. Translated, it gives CASSLEPYTEAFF.

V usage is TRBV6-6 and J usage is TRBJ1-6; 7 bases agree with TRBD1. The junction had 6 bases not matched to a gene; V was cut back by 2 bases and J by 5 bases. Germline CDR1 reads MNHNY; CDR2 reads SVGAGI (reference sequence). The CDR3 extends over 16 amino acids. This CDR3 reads CASSYAGTVDNSPLHF. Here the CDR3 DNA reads TGTGCCAGCAGTTACGCAGGGACAGTCGATAATTCACCCCTCCACTTT.

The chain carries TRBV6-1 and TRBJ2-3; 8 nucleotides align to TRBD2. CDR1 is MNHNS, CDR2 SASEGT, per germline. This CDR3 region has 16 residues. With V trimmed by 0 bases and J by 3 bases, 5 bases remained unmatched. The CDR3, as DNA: TGTGCCAGCAGTGAAGCTGTCGGGGGGGCAACAGATACGCAGTATTTT. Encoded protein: CASSEAVGGATDTQYF.

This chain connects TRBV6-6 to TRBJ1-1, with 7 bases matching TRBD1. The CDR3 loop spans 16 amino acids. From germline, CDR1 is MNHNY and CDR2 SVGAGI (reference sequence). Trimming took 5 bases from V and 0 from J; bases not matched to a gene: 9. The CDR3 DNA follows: TGTGCCAGCAGTCCAACAATAGGACAGGTGAACACTGAAGCTTTCTTT. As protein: CASSPTIGQVNTEAFF.